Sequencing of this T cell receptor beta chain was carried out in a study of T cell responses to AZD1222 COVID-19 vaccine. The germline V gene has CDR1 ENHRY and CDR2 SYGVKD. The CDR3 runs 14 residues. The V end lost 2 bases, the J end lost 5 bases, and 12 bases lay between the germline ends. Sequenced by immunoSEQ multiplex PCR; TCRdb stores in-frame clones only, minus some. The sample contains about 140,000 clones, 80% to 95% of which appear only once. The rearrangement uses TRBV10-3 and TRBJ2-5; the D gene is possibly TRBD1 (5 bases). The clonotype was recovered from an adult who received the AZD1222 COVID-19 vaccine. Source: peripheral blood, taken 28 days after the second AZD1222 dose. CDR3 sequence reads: CAISERQPRETQYF. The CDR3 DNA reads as TGTGCCATCAGTGAGAGACAGCCAAGGGAGACCCAGTACTTC.